This TCR beta chain emerged from a study of T cells in Graves' hyperthyroidism and ophthalmopathy. Whole-study results and caveats: The authors' 13 V-J model separated ophthalmopathy from stable hyperthyroidism. Most clonotypes that expanded in the thyroid above 0.001 also showed up in blood. Before onset, ophthalmopathy was predicted by the model a median approximately 6.6 months earlier.

A note on this clonotype: The target antigen is unknown.

Patients having uncontrolled infection, another autoimmune disease, pregnancy or lactation were not included. Authors of the study amplified TCR beta CDR3 regions from RNA transcripts. First-round RT-PCR with HTBI primers amplified the TCR CDR3 region. TCRdb re-called the multiplex PCR reads through MiXCR, storing one row per CDR3 protein. The data show approximately 700,000 distinct CDR3 sequences, just under 45% seen once. This CDR3 is 15 amino acids long. Germline loops: CDR1 SGHTA, CDR2 FQGNSA. Deletions cut 5 bases from V and 4 bases from J, with 17 bases between. This receptor was identified in an adult man with Graves' disease, either hyperthyroidism or ophthalmopathy (not recorded which). The rearrangement uses TRBV7-2 and TRBJ1-2; TRBD1 might be the D (5 bases). The specimen sequenced was peripheral blood or thyroid tissue (not recorded which). This chain's CDR3 is CASSQGGQGGYGYTF. The DNA for the CDR3 is TGTGCCAGCAGCCAAGGTGGGCAGGGTGGCTATGGCTACACCTTC.